This TCR beta chain comes out of a study of Ad26.COV2.S vaccination and SARS-CoV-2 variants. TCRdb's copy holds only in-frame clones and misses some; the assay was immunoSEQ multiplex PCR. The table includes 350,000 to 450,000 clones, around 84% detected once. Stated treatment: approximately 18 received Ad26.COV2.S at low or high dose, single or two shots; roughly 5 received placebo; per-sample allocation not given. On day 63 after the first injection, vaccine and placebo recipients gave samples. In regard to this clone: The antigen is undetermined.

The CDR3 consists of 17 residues. CDR1 and CDR2 from the germline V gene are MGHRA and YSYEKL. V gave up 3 bases and J gave up 2 bases; unmatched junction bases: 9. Overall study results and limits: There was reportedly substantial breadth in spike-specific CD8+ and CD4+ T cell responses after vaccination.

The TCR sequence derives from a person aged 18-65 years who received the Ad26.COV2.S COVID-19 vaccine or a placebo. This rearrangement joins TRBV4-1 to TRBJ2-3; 9 bases are shared with TRBD2. This material consisted of peripheral blood, taken in a trial of Ad26.COV2.S vaccine versus placebo. In DNA form, the CDR3 reads TGCGCCAGCAGCCAGGATCTGGCTAGCGGGGCCACAGATACGCAGTATTTT. Protein: CASSQDLASGATDTQYF.